Below, 23 T cell receptor beta chains from the same sample are listed, as sequenced in a study of shared clonotypes between healthy human individuals (dated by TCRdb to 2020 to 2022). Libraries were built with the immunoSEQ multiplex PCR assay. Imported from immuneACCESS, the table was reduced by TCRdb to in-frame sequences with V and J called. These copies leave out some clones; in studies compared against another copy, an unresolved V gene accounts for under half, and the cause of the remainder is not known. The sample profile shows about 580,000 clones; 98% of them were found once. The biggest ten clones account for approximately 0.3% of the sample. CD8 naive samples consisted of CD45RO-negative cells that were positively selected for CCR7, yielding a CD45RA+CCR7+ population without TemRA cells. The sequencing sample was made of naive CD8+ T cells sorted from blood. What this sample's cell subset or site label stands for: CD45RA+CCR7+. All receptors derive from a man younger than 40 in good health.

The chain uses TRBV30 and TRBJ1-2; D call uncertain. This CDR3 region has 11 residues. CDR1 GTSNPN and CDR2 SVGIG come from the germline V gene (reference sequence). V was pared by 4 bases and J by 5 bases, with 8 bases between. CDR3 loop: CAWTWDYGYTF. In DNA, the CDR3 is TGTGCCTGGACTTGGGATTATGGCTACACCTTC.

The genes are TRBV10-1 and TRBJ1-1; a weak D match, TRBD1 (5 bases). This CDR3 is built from 11 residues. From germline, CDR1 is WNHNN and CDR2 SYGVQD (reference sequence). CDR3 nucleotides: TGCACCCGGGGCAGGTACACTGAAGCTTTCTTT. Translated: CTRGRYTEAFF.

This CDR3 reads CASSLTWTGGADTQYF. The CDR3 coding sequence is TGTGCCAGCAGTCTAACATGGACAGGGGGCGCAGATACGCAGTATTTT. The chain recombines TRBV27 with TRBJ2-3, with 11 bases aligning to TRBD1. Germline trimming cut 5 bases from V and 4 bases from J; bases unmatched to any gene: 8. The CDR3 has 16 residues. In germline, CDR1 is MNHEY, CDR2 SMNVEV (reference sequence).

This clone has only one observation. This same CDR3 is encoded by further DNA sequences in the sample. The chain recombines TRBV19 with TRBJ2-1; D not resolved. The CDR3 consists of 13 residues. V was cut by 0 bases and J by 3 bases, with 3 bases left in between. Germline assignment: CDR1 LNHDA and CDR2 SQIVND (reference sequence). CDR3 amino acids: CASSIDLYNEQFF. The CDR3 bases are TGTGCCAGTAGTATAGATCTCTACAATGAGCAGTTCTTC.

The genes are TRBV2 and TRBJ2-7; D is uncertain. Germline CDR1 reads SNHLY; CDR2 reads FYNNEI. V shed 1 base and J shed 0 bases, with 7 bases lying between them. The CDR3 runs to 14 residues. The CDR3: CASSEGGFSYEQYF. The DNA for the CDR3 is TGTGCCAGCAGTGAAGGGGGATTCTCCTACGAGCAGTACTTC.

This clone appeared a single time. The V and J genes are TRBV7-6 and TRBJ2-5; D is perhaps TRBD2 (6 bases). CDR1 is SGHVS and CDR2 is FNYEAQ in the germline V gene. The CDR3 is 15 amino acids. V lost 7 bases and J lost 5, with 20 bases in between. The CDR3 here is CASITDQGAGETQYF. The CDR3, as DNA: TGTGCCAGCATTACCGATCAGGGTGCGGGGGAGACCCAGTACTTC.

This chain links TRBV28 with TRBJ2-5; 9 bases map to TRBD1. V shed 3 bases, J shed 1 base, and the junction held 3 bases outside the gene matches. Germline V lookup: CDR1 MDHEN, CDR2 SYDVKM. The CDR3 extends over 15 amino acids. This CDR3 is CASSLGTGLQETQYF. As DNA, the CDR3 is TGTGCCAGCAGTTTGGGGACAGGGCTCCAAGAGACCCAGTACTTC.

V gene TRBV7-2 combines with J gene TRBJ2-7; 10 nucleotides agree with TRBD1. The CDR3 totals 15 residues. Germline V gene sequence: CDR1 SGHTA, CDR2 FQGNSA. Unmatched junction bases numbered 8, after V lost 6 bases and J lost 3 bases. The CDR3 protein is CASRQPGTGDYEQYF. The CDR3 DNA reads TGTGCCAGCAGGCAGCCCGGGACAGGGGACTACGAGCAGTACTTC.

This chain links TRBV6-1 with TRBJ2-3; 7 positions match TRBD1. Looked up from germline, CDR1 is MNHNS and CDR2 is SASEGT. The trim removed 6 bases at V and 0 bases at J, leaving 6 bases unmatched. The CDR3 loop spans 15 amino acids. The CDR3 sequence is CASRSRGSSTDTQYF. The CDR3 DNA sequence: TGTGCCAGCAGAAGCAGGGGGTCTAGCACAGATACGCAGTATTTT.

V is TRBV5-6 and J is TRBJ1-1; D not certain. CDR1 is SGHDT, CDR2 YYEEEE, per germline. V was clipped by 2 bases and J by 0 bases, with 5 bases between them. The CDR3 contains 13 residues. CDR3 coding DNA: TGTGCCAGCAGCTTAGCCTTGAACACTGAAGCTTTCTTT. Amino acid sequence: CASSLALNTEAFF.

J is TRBJ2-7 and V is TRBV27; TRBD2 might be the D (5 bases). Germline V gene lookup returns CDR1 MNHEY and CDR2 SMNVEV (reference sequence). V was cut by 4 bases and J by 3 bases, with 13 bases left in between. The CDR3 runs 14 residues. The CDR3 reads CASSSRIGNYEQYF. The CDR3 region has the DNA TGTGCCAGCAGTTCCCGTATCGGGAACTACGAGCAGTACTTC.

The count of this clone is one. The CDR3 sequence: CATSRDQTGLGYTF. Written as DNA, the CDR3 is TGTGCCACCAGCAGAGATCAAACAGGGCTTGGCTACACCTTC. V is TRBV15 and J is TRBJ1-2; D is possibly TRBD1 (6 bases). Germline-derived CDR1 and CDR2 are LNHNV and YYDKDF (reference sequence). V was shortened by 0 bases and J by 7 bases, with 12 bases between the two germline ends. The CDR3 has 14 residues.

The gene calls are TRBV5-1 and TRBJ2-7, with D maybe TRBD1 (6 bases). Germline loops: CDR1 SGHRS, CDR2 YFSETQ. The germline V and J ends were trimmed by 7 bases and 6 bases, with 17 bases remaining between them. The CDR3 contains 13 residues. The CDR3 sequence is CASSGQTLGEQYF. CDR3 bases: TGCGCCAGCTCCGGACAGACGCTCGGCGAGCAGTACTTC. The complete variable domain, with remaining parts taken from reference TRBV5-1 and TRBJ2-7, reads KAGVTQTPRYLIKTRGQQVTLSCSPISGHRSVSWYQQTPGQGLQFLFEYFSETQRNKGNFPGRFSGRQFSNSRSEMNVSTLELGDSALYLCASSGQTLGEQYFGPGTRLTVT.

The chain links TRBV4-2 to TRBJ2-1; the match to TRBD2 covers 9 bases. The CDR3 spans 19 residues. Germline lookup yields CDR1 LGHNA and CDR2 YNFKEQ. The trim removed 0 bases at V and 6 bases at J, leaving 15 bases unmatched. CDR3 sequence reads: CASSQDWPTSGPWGNEQFF. In DNA form, the CDR3 reads TGTGCCAGCAGCCAAGACTGGCCGACTAGCGGCCCTTGGGGCAATGAGCAGTTCTTC.

The genes are TRBV14 and TRBJ2-7, with 12 bases lining up with TRBD2. The CDR3 is 19 residues long. CDR1 is SGHDN, CDR2 FVKESK, per germline. V trimming: 0 bases; J trimming: 0 bases; junction bases outside the gene matches: 9. CDR3 in amino acids: CASSQETGTSGYSSYEQYF. The CDR3 DNA follows: TGTGCCAGCAGCCAAGAGACCGGGACTAGCGGGTATAGCTCCTACGAGCAGTACTTC.

The chain links TRBV6-1 to TRBJ2-7; 8 positions match TRBD1. This CDR3 is built from 14 residues. The ends lost 2 bases at V and 3 bases at J; junction bases unmatched: 3. The germline gives CDR1 MNHNS, CDR2 SASEGT. This CDR3 reads CASSEPGQGYEQYF. CDR3 DNA sequence: TGTGCCAGCAGTGAACCTGGACAGGGCTACGAGCAGTACTTC.

The chain links TRBV5-5 to TRBJ1-1, with 7 nucleotides matching TRBD1. Losses at the gene ends were 1 base for V and 0 bases for J; bases not matched to a gene: 6. Germline lookup yields CDR1 SGHKS and CDR2 YYEKEE (reference sequence). The CDR3 runs 16 residues. The CDR3 DNA sequence: TGTGCCAGCAGCTTGTGGGGAGGGGGCTTGAACACTGAAGCTTTCTTT. Translating gives CASSLWGGGLNTEAFF.

CDR3 nucleotides: TGTGCCAGCAGCCCCGGGCCATGGGCTAGCGGAACAAATGAGCAGTTCTTC. Translating it yields CASSPGPWASGTNEQFF. The chain combines TRBV7-8 with TRBJ2-1; the match to TRBD2 covers 7 bases. V gave up 5 bases and J gave up 7 bases; unmatched junction bases: 17. The CDR3 has 17 residues. Germline CDR1 and CDR2: SGHVS and FQNEAQ.

V usage is TRBV4-2 and J usage is TRBJ2-1; D is unclear. Looked up from germline, CDR1 is LGHNA and CDR2 is YNFKEQ. V was cut by 3 bases and J by 8 bases, with 8 bases left in between. The CDR3 is 12 residues long. The CDR3 region is CASSQGRDEQFF. In DNA form, the CDR3 reads TGTGCCAGCAGCCAGGGTAGGGATGAGCAGTTCTTC.

This clone appeared a single time. The J gene is TRBJ2-3, the V gene TRBV5-5; 7 bases are shared with TRBD2. Germline assignment: CDR1 SGHKS and CDR2 YYEKEE (reference sequence). The CDR3 sequence is 15 residues long. V was pared by 6 bases and J by 1 base, with 8 bases of the junction left unmatched. The CDR3 DNA follows: TGTGCCAGCACCCAGTCTGCGGGGGGCACAGATACGCAGTATTTT. Residues: CASTQSAGGTDTQYF.

The V gene is TRBV7-9, the J gene TRBJ1-1; a possible D gene is TRBD1 (5 bases). The germline V and J ends were trimmed by 5 bases and 6 bases, with 10 bases remaining between them. This CDR3 region has 12 residues. CDR1 SEHNR and CDR2 FQNEAQ come from the germline V gene (reference sequence). This CDR3 reads CASSPGYPEAFF. CDR3 DNA sequence: TGTGCCAGCAGCCCAGGGTACCCTGAAGCTTTCTTT.

The chain uses TRBV14 and TRBJ2-3; D uncertain. Trimming pared 8 bases from V and 5 bases from J, leaving 23 bases between. Germline V CDR1 and CDR2: SGHDN, FVKESK. The CDR3 sequence is 16 residues long. The CDR3 nucleotides are TGTGCCAGCGGACCCTCCCAGAGTCCCTTAGGAGATACGCAGTATTTT. Translation gives CASGPSQSPLGDTQYF.

The chain joins TRBV15 to TRBJ2-7, with a tentative D call TRBD2 (5 bases). Deletions cut 0 bases from V and 4 bases from J, with 16 bases between. CDR1 LNHNV and CDR2 YYDKDF come from the germline V gene (reference sequence). The CDR3 contains 16 residues. For the CDR3, the DNA is TGTGCCACCAGCAGAGATTCGGAGGTGGTGGGTTACGAGCAGTACTTC. Amino acid sequence: CATSRDSEVVGYEQYF.